Below, 27 T cell receptor beta chains from the same sample are listed, as sequenced in a study of radiotherapy plus CTLA-4 blockade in lung cancer. Data came from immunoSEQ multiplex PCR; TCRdb stores just in-frame clones and leaves some out. The data contain around 99,000 clones, around 90% of them singletons. The specimen comprised peripheral blood, sampled from a patient treated with radiotherapy plus ipilimumab. These receptors were taken from a human donor with non-small cell lung cancer that progressed on radiotherapy plus ipilimumab.

The V call is TRBV2, the J call TRBJ1-2; TRBD1 might be the D (5 bases). This CDR3 spans 13 amino acids. Trimming took off 3 bases at V and 6 bases at J, with 11 bases between the two ends. Germline CDR1 is SNHLY and CDR2 is FYNNEI. The CDR3 coding sequence is TGTGCCAGCAGTGAGGCAGGGCGGCATGGCTACACCTTC. It specifies CASSEAGRHGYTF.

The chain combines TRBV29-1 with TRBJ2-1; TRBD2 aligns across 7 bases. Per the germline V gene, CDR1 is SQVTM and CDR2 is ANQGSEA. V lost 1 base and J lost 4; bases outside the gene matches: 1. The CDR3 loop spans 13 amino acids. The chain's CDR3 is CSVEGREYNEQFF. The CDR3 DNA reads TGCAGCGTTGAAGGGCGGGAGTACAATGAGCAGTTCTTC.

The V call is TRBV19, the J call TRBJ2-3; D may be TRBD1 or TRBD2 (5 bases each). CDR1 LNHDA and CDR2 SQIVND come from the germline V gene (reference sequence). V dropped 6 bases and J dropped 1 base, with 8 bases sitting between them. CDR3 length: 13 residues. This CDR3 is CASRGTGTDTQYF. In nucleotides, the CDR3 is TGTGCCAGTAGAGGGACGGGCACAGATACGCAGTATTTT.

V is TRBV7-3 and J is TRBJ2-3; D possibly corresponds to TRBD2 (6 bases). The V gene lost 2 bases and the J gene lost 3 bases, with 12 bases spanning the gap. CDR1 is SGHTA and CDR2 is FQGTGA in the germline V gene. There are 15 residues in the CDR3. The CDR3 bases are TGTGCCAGCAGCTTAGCTAGCGTTTGGACAGATACGCAGTATTTT. This encodes CASSLASVWTDTQYF.

The chain joins TRBV19 to TRBJ2-2; maybe TRBD2 (5 bases). Germline CDR1 reads LNHDA; CDR2 reads SQIVND (reference sequence). This CDR3 is built from 11 residues. The V and J ends lost 7 bases and 7 bases respectively, with 7 bases between them. The CDR3 region has the DNA TGTGCCAGTAAGAGGGTCGGGGAGCTGTTTTTT. Translating it yields CASKRVGELFF. Full variable domain (rest looked up from reference TRBV19 and TRBJ2-2): DGGITQSPKYLFRKEGQNVTLSCEQNLNHDAMYWYRQDPGQGLRLIYYSQIVNDFQKGDIAEGYSVSREKKESFPLTVTSAQKNPTAFYLCASKRVGELFFGEGSRLTVL.

The chain has TRBV5-1 and TRBJ2-7; 9 nucleotides line up with TRBD1. The CDR3 has 14 residues. Germline V gene sequence: CDR1 SGHRS, CDR2 YFSETQ. V shed 4 bases, J shed 7 bases, and the junction held 9 bases outside the gene matches. The CDR3 DNA is TGCGCCAGCAGCCAGGGACAGGGAACGGGAGAGCAGTACTTC. Its translation: CASSQGQGTGEQYF.

This clone was observed a handful of times. V gene TRBV6-6 combines with J gene TRBJ1-5; no firm D call. The germline V and J ends were trimmed by 0 bases and 5 bases, with 5 bases remaining between them. Germline V gene sequence: CDR1 MNHNY, CDR2 SVGAGI (reference sequence). The CDR3 is 13 amino acids. CDR3 nucleotides: TGTGCCAGCAGTTACTCTCTGGATCAGCCCCAGCATTTT. Translating it yields CASSYSLDQPQHF.

This chain joins TRBV4-1 and TRBJ1-4, with D possibly TRBD1 on 5 matching bases. V lost 0 bases and J 10 bases, leaving 15 bases between the germline ends. This CDR3 region has 15 residues. CDR1 and CDR2 from the germline V gene are MGHRA and YSYEKL. The CDR3 region is CASSQDFEGFRKLFF. CDR3 bases: TGCGCCAGCAGCCAAGATTTTGAGGGGTTTAGAAAACTGTTTTTT.

The V call is TRBV18, the J call TRBJ1-5; D is ambiguous. Germline assignment: CDR1 KGHSH and CDR2 LQKENI. Trimming pared 3 bases from V and 0 bases from J, leaving 6 bases between. The CDR3 is made up of 14 amino acids. CDR3 residues: CASSPFSSNQPQHF. CDR3 DNA: TGTGCCAGCTCACCGTTCAGTAGCAATCAGCCCCAGCATTTT.

This chain links TRBV27 with TRBJ2-3; no clear D gene. The CDR3 covers 14 residues. V lost 2 bases to trimming and J lost 6 bases, with 12 bases between them. Germline CDR1 is MNHEY and CDR2 is SMNVEV (reference sequence). CDR3 region: CASSLVGVGDTQYF. As DNA, the CDR3 is TGTGCCAGCAGTTTAGTTGGGGTTGGCGATACGCAGTATTTT.

The chain's CDR3 is CASSLNPSGEQYF. The DNA for the CDR3 is TGTGCCAGCAGCTTAAACCCGTCGGGCGAGCAGTACTTC. This chain links TRBV7-3 with TRBJ2-7; D is unclear. Germline values: CDR1 SGHTA, CDR2 FQGTGA. Trimming took 1 base from V and 6 from J, leaving 10 bases between them. This CDR3 region has 13 residues.

The gene calls are TRBV7-6 and TRBJ2-4; TRBD1 agrees at 8 bases. CDR3 length: 15 residues. The J segment lost 7 bases and the V segment lost 7 bases, leaving 12 bases of the junction unmatched. Germline V gene sequence: CDR1 SGHVS, CDR2 FNYEAQ. CDR3 amino acids: CASTLQGGGSNIQYF. CDR3 nucleotide sequence: TGTGCCAGCACCCTACAGGGGGGAGGCTCGAACATTCAGTACTTC. Filled out from reference TRBV7-6 and TRBJ2-4, the complete variable domain reads GAGVSQSPRYKVTKRGQDVALRCDPISGHVSLYWYRQALGQGPEFLTYFNYEAQQDKSGLPNDRFSAERPEGSISTLTIQRTEQRDSAMYRCASTLQGGGSNIQYFGAGTRLSVL.

The chain joins TRBV2 to TRBJ1-2; 7 nucleotides match TRBD1. Germline loops: CDR1 SNHLY, CDR2 FYNNEI. V trimming: 4 bases; J trimming: 3 bases; junction bases outside the gene matches: 8. The CDR3 contains 15 residues. The CDR3 DNA reads as TGTGCCAGCAGTGGGGTAGGGGGCGATGACTATGGCTACACCTTC. Encoded protein: CASSGVGGDDYGYTF.

The V gene is TRBV6-5, the J gene TRBJ2-2; maybe TRBD1 (6 bases). The CDR3 is 13 residues long. V lost 6 bases and J 7 bases, leaving 12 bases between the germline ends. Germline loops: CDR1 MNHEY, CDR2 SVGAGI. CDR3 coding DNA: TGTGCCAGCAGGAAAACAGGGTTCGGGGAGCTGTTTTTT. Its translation: CASRKTGFGELFF.

The CDR3 bases are TGTGCCAGCAGCTGGACTAGCGGGAGAGTAGGGCCCGGGGAGCTGTTTTTT. The encoded protein is CASSWTSGRVGPGELFF. This sequence joins TRBV7-6 and TRBJ2-2, with 13 bases matching TRBD2. Germline trimming cut 4 bases from V and 6 bases from J; bases unmatched to any gene: 8. CDR1 is SGHVS and CDR2 is FNYEAQ in the germline V gene. This CDR3 comprises 17 residues.

The rearrangement links TRBV5-1 to TRBJ2-1; D not resolved. V was trimmed by 0 bases and J by 0 bases, leaving 7 bases between them. The CDR3 is 15 residues long. Germline values: CDR1 SGHRS, CDR2 YFSETQ. The CDR3 nucleotides are TGCGCCAGCAGCTTGGAGTTGGGCTCCTACAATGAGCAGTTCTTC. It yields the protein CASSLELGSYNEQFF. Based on the CDR3 plus reference TRBV5-1 and TRBJ2-1, the full variable domain is KAGVTQTPRYLIKTRGQQVTLSCSPISGHRSVSWYQQTPGQGLQFLFEYFSETQRNKGNFPGRFSGRQFSNSRSEMNVSTLELGDSALYLCASSLELGSYNEQFFGPGTRLTVL.

The chain joins TRBV11-2 to TRBJ2-3; D unresolved. CDR1 is SGHAT and CDR2 is FQNNGV in the germline V gene. The V gene lost 4 bases and the J gene lost 0 bases, with 8 bases spanning the gap. CDR3 length: 14 amino acids. The CDR3 DNA is TGTGCCAGCAGCTACCAGATTAGCACAGATACGCAGTATTTT. Encoded protein: CASSYQISTDTQYF.

This sequence joins TRBV29-1 and TRBJ1-1, with a possible D match to TRBD1 (6 bases). This CDR3 region has 14 residues. The V and J ends lost 3 bases and 1 base respectively, with 12 bases between them. Germline loops: CDR1 SQVTM, CDR2 ANQGSEA. The DNA for the CDR3 is TGCAGCGTTGATCGGGACACGGGGAACACTGAAGCTTTCTTT. Translated, it gives CSVDRDTGNTEAFF.

This clone was seen once. The J gene is TRBJ2-7, the V gene TRBV9, with D uncertain. This CDR3 is 11 amino acids long. Germline V gene sequence: CDR1 SGDLS, CDR2 YYNGEE. V gave up 9 bases and J gave up 5 bases, with 12 bases separating them. CDR3 residues: CATPAFDEQYF. The DNA for the CDR3 is TGTGCCACCCCCGCGTTCGACGAGCAGTACTTC.

The rearrangement joins TRBV5-4 to TRBJ2-7; 8 bases match TRBD2. The CDR3 has 16 amino acids. Germline V gene sequence: CDR1 SGHNT, CDR2 YYREEE (reference sequence). Losses at the gene ends were 0 bases for V and 7 bases for J; bases not matched to a gene: 12. The CDR3 reads CASSLGTSLPAGEQYF. DNA for the CDR3: TGTGCCAGCAGCTTGGGGACTAGCCTCCCCGCCGGGGAGCAGTACTTC.

This clone is labeled medium-sized. The chain links TRBV6-4 to TRBJ2-2; 8 bases line up with TRBD2. The trim removed 7 bases at V and 3 bases at J, leaving 4 bases unmatched. CDR3 size: 14 residues. The germline gives CDR1 MRHNA, CDR2 SNTAGT. CDR3 nucleotides: TGTGCCAGCACCAGCGGGAGCGACACCGGGGAGCTGTTTTTT. The encoded protein is CASTSGSDTGELFF.

V gene TRBV18 combines with J gene TRBJ1-1, with a tentative D call TRBD1 (5 bases). The germline gives CDR1 KGHSH, CDR2 LQKENI. V lost 1 base to trimming and J lost 5 bases, with 11 bases between them. CDR3 length: 14 residues. The CDR3 coding sequence is TGTGCCAGCTCACCACTCTTGGGGGTGACTGAAGCTTTCTTT. This sequence encodes CASSPLLGVTEAFF. Drawing the rest from reference TRBV18 and TRBJ1-1, the complete variable domain is NAGVMQNPRHLVRRRGQEARLRCSPMKGHSHVYWYRQLPEEGLKFMVYLQKENIIDESGMPKERFSAEFPKEGPSILRIQQVVRGDSAAYFCASSPLLGVTEAFFGQGTRLTVV.

The chain employs TRBV6-6 and TRBJ2-7; a weak D match, TRBD2 (5 bases). The CDR3 sequence is 16 residues long. V lost 6 bases and J 2 bases, leaving 20 bases between the germline ends. Germline CDR1 reads MNHNY; CDR2 reads SVGAGI (reference sequence). CDR3 amino acids: CASSSPRAAVPYEQYF. CDR3 nucleotides: TGTGCCAGCAGCTCACCCCGGGCAGCGGTTCCCTACGAGCAGTACTTC.

On this clone itself: The same CDR3 also results from other DNA sequences found in this sample. The V call is TRBV5-1, the J call TRBJ1-4; D remains ambiguous. Germline V lookup: CDR1 SGHRS, CDR2 YFSETQ. Trimming stripped 0 bases from V and 0 bases from J, with 9 bases between. The CDR3 runs to 16 residues. The CDR3 DNA is TGCGCCAGCAGCTTGGTTCAGTCCGCAACTAATGAAAAACTGTTTTTT. It specifies CASSLVQSATNEKLFF. The full variable domain, its missing parts supplied by reference TRBV5-1 and TRBJ1-4, is KAGVTQTPRYLIKTRGQQVTLSCSPISGHRSVSWYQQTPGQGLQFLFEYFSETQRNKGNFPGRFSGRQFSNSRSEMNVSTLELGDSALYLCASSLVQSATNEKLFFGSGTQLSVL.

V is TRBV5-6 and J is TRBJ2-1; 12 bases align to TRBD2. From germline, CDR1 is SGHDT and CDR2 YYEEEE. V shed 6 bases, J shed 7 bases, and the junction held 8 bases outside the gene matches. The CDR3 is 15 amino acids. CDR3 nucleotide sequence: TGTGCCAGCACCAGGACTAGCGGGACAAGGAATGAGCAGTTCTTC. Its protein product is CASTRTSGTRNEQFF.

The chain recombines TRBV6-5 with TRBJ1-2; 7 positions agree with TRBD1. From germline, CDR1 is MNHEY and CDR2 SVGAGI. The CDR3 has 13 residues. The V segment lost 6 bases and the J segment 4 bases; nucleotides outside the gene matches: 5. The CDR3 region is CASSPQGGYGYTF. The CDR3 DNA reads TGTGCCAGCAGCCCCCAGGGGGGCTATGGCTACACCTTC.

The chain couples TRBV12-5 to TRBJ2-3; TRBD2 aligns across 8 bases. V lost 6 bases to trimming and J lost 5 bases; unmatched junction nucleotides: 10. Germline V lookup: CDR1 LGHNT, CDR2 FRNRAP. The CDR3 covers 15 residues. CDR3 bases: TGTGCTAGTGGCTATAGCGGGAATTGGGGAGATACGCAGTATTTT. It specifies CASGYSGNWGDTQYF.